One TCR beta chain is described in this entry. Germline CDR1 and CDR2: SGHRS and YFSETQ. Deletions cut 4 bases from V and 8 bases from J, with 12 bases between. There are 12 residues in the CDR3. TCRdb reprocessed the 5' RACE reads via MiXCR and lists one record per CDR3 protein. This sample yields a few hundred thousand distinct CDR3 sequences, of which over 8.5% are seen a single time; approximately 6.6% belongs to the top ten. This specimen belongs to a study of CD8 T cells in ankylosing spondylitis. The TCR comes from a male donor with ankylosing spondylitis or in good health (not recorded which). The chain uses TRBV5-1 and TRBJ1-2, with no clear D. Input material: blood, either unsorted or a sorted T cell fraction (not recorded which). CDR3 nucleotides: TGCGCCAGCAGCGGCACATCGCAGGGCTACACCTTC. It specifies CASSGTSQGYTF.